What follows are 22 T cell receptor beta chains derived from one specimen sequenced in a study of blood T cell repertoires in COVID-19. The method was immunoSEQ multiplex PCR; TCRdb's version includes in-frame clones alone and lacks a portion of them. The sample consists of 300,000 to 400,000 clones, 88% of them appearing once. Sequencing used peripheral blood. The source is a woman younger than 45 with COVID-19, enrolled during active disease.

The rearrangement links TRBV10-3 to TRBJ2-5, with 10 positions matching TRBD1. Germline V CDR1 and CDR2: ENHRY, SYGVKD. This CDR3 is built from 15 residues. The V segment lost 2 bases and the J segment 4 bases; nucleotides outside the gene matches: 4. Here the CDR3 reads CAISEGQGEGETQYF. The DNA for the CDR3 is TGTGCCATCAGTGAGGGACAGGGGGAAGGAGAGACCCAGTACTTC.

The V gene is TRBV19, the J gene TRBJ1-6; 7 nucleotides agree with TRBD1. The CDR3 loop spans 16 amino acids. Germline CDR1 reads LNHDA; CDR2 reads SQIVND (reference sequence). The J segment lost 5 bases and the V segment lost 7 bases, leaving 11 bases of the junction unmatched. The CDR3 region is CASNRPRDSNNSPLHF. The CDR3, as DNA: TGTGCCAGTAACAGACCTCGGGACAGCAATAATTCACCCCTCCACTTT.

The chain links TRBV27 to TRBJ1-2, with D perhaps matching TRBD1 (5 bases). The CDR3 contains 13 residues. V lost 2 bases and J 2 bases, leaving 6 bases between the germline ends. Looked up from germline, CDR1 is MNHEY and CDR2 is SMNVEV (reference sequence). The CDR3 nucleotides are TGTGCCAGCAGTTTACAGGGAAACTATGGCTACACCTTC. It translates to CASSLQGNYGYTF.

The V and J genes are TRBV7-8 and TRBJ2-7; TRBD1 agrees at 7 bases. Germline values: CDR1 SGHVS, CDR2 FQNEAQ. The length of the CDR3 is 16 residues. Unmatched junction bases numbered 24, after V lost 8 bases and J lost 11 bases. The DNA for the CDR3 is TGTGCCAGCCGCCTTCAATTCAATCGACAGGGCGCGCTTGAGTACGTC. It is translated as CASRLQFNRQGALEYV.

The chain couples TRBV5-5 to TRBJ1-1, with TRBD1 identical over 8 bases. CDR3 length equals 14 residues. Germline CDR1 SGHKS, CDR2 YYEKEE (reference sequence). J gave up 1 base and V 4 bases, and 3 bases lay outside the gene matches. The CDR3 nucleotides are TGTGCCAGCAGCCGTACAGGGGGGAACACTGAAGCTTTCTTT. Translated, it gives CASSRTGGNTEAFF.

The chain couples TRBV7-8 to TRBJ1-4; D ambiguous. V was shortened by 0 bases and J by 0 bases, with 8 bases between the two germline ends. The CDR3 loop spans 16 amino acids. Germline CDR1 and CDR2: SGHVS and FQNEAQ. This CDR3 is CASSLATAATNEKLFF. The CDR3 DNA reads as TGTGCCAGCAGCTTAGCCACAGCTGCAACTAATGAAAAACTGTTTTTT.

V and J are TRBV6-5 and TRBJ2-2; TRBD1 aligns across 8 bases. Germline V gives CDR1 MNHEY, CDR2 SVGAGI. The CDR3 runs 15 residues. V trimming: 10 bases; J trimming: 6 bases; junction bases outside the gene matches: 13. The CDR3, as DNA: TGTGCCACTACGGGACAGGTCATCCTCGCCGGGGAGCTGTTTTTT. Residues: CATTGQVILAGELFF.

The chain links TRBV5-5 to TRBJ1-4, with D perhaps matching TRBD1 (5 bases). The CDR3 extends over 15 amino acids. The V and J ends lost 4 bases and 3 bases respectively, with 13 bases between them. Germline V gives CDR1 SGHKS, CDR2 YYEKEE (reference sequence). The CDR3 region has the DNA TGTGCCAGCAGCCTGGGGTTAGGGGCTAATGAAAAACTGTTTTTT. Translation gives CASSLGLGANEKLFF.

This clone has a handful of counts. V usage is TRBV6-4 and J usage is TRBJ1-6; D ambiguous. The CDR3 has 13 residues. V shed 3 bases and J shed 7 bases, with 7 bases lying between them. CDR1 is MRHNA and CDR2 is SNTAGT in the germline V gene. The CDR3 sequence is CASSEQLNSPLHF. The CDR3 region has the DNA TGTGCCAGCAGTGAACAGTTAAATTCACCCCTCCACTTT.

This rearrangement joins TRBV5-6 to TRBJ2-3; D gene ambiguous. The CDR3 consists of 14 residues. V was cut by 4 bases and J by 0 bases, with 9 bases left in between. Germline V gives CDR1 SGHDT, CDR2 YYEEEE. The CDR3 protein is CASSIETSTDTQYF. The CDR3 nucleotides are TGTGCCAGCAGCATAGAGACAAGCACAGATACGCAGTATTTT.

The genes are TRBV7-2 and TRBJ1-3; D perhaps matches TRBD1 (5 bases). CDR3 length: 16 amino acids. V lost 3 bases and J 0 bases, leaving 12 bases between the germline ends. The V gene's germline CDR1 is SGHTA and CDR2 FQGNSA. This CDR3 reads CASSLTVANSGNTIYF. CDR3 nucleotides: TGTGCCAGCAGCTTGACAGTGGCGAACTCTGGAAACACCATATATTTT.

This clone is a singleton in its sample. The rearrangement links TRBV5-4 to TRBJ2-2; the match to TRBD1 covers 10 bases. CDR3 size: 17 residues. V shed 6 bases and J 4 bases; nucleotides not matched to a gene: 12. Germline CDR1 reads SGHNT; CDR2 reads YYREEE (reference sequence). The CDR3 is CASTKTGGARGTGELFF. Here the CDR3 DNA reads TGTGCCAGCACCAAGACAGGGGGCGCTCGGGGCACCGGGGAGCTGTTTTTT.

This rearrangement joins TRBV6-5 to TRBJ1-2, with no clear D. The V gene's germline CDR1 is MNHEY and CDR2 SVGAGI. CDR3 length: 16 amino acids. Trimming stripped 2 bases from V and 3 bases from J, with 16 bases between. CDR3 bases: TGTGCCAGCAGTTACGATGGGCCTGATCCAGACTATGGCTACACCTTC. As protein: CASSYDGPDPDYGYTF.

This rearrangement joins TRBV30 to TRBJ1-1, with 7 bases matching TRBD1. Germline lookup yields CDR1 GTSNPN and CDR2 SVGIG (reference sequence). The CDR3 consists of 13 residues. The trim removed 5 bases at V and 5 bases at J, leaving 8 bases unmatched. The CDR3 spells CAWDPGQPTEAFF. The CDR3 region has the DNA TGTGCCTGGGACCCGGGACAGCCAACTGAAGCTTTCTTT.

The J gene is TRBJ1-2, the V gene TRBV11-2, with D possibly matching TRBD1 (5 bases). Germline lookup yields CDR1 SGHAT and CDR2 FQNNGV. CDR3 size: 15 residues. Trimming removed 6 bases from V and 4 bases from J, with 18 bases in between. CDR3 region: CASSPRGSASYGYTF. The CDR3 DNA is TGTGCCAGCAGTCCTAGGGGCAGCGCATCCTATGGCTACACCTTC.

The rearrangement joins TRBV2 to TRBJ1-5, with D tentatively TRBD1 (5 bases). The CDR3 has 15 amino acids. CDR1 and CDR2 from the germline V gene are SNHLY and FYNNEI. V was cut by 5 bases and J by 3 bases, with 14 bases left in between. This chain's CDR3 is CASSWETGYNQPQHF. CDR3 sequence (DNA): TGTGCCAGCAGTTGGGAAACAGGCTACAATCAGCCCCAGCATTTT.

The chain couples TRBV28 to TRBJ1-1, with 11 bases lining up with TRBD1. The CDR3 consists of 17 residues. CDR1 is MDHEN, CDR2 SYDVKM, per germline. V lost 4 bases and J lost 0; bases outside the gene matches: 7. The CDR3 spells CASSSLRDRGMNTEAFF. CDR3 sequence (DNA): TGTGCCAGCAGTTCCCTCCGGGACAGGGGGATGAACACTGAAGCTTTCTTT.

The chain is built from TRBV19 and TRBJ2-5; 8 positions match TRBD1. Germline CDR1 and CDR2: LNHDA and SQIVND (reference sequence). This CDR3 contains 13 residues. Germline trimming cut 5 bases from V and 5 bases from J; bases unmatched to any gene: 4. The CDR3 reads CASSQGARETQYF. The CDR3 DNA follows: TGTGCCAGTAGTCAGGGGGCGCGGGAGACCCAGTACTTC.

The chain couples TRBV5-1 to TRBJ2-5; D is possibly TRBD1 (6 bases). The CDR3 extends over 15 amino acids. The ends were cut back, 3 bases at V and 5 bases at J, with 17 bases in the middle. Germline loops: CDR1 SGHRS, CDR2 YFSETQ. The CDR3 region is CASSWTPGERETQYF. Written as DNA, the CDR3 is TGCGCCAGCAGCTGGACCCCAGGGGAGAGGGAGACCCAGTACTTC.

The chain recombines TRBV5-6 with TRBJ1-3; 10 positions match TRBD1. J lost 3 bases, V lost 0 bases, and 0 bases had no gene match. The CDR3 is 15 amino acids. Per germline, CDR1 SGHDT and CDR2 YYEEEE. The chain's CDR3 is CASSLGDRGGNTIYF. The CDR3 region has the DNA TGTGCCAGCAGCTTGGGGGACAGGGGTGGAAACACCATATATTTT. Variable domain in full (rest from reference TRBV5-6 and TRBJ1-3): DAGVTQSPTHLIKTRGQQVTLRCSPKSGHDTVSWYQQALGQGPQFIFQYYEEEERQRGNFPDRFSGHQFPNYSSELNVNALLLGDSALYLCASSLGDRGGNTIYFGEGSWLTVV.

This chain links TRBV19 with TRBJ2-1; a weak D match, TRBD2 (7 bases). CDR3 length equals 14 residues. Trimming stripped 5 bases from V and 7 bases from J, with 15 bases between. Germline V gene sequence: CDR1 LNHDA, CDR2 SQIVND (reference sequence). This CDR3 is CASSWGGASNEQFF. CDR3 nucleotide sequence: TGTGCCAGTAGTTGGGGGGGGGCCAGTAATGAGCAGTTCTTC.

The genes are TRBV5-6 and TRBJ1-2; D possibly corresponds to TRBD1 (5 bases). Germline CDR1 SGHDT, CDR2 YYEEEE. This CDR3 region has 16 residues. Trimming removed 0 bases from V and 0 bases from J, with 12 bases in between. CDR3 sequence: CASSLVRGGTNYGYTF. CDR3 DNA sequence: TGTGCCAGCAGCTTGGTTAGGGGCGGAACTAACTATGGCTACACCTTC.